The 14 T cell receptor beta chains below all came from one sample that was sequenced in a study of Graves' ophthalmopathy and Graves' hyperthyroidism. Amplified material comprised TCR beta CDR3 regions derived from RNA transcripts. RT-PCR was first run with HTBI primers, then multiplex PCR in a second round. TCRdb recomputed calls from the multiplex PCR reads with MiXCR, one row per CDR3 protein. The sample includes 450,000 to 600,000 distinct CDR3 sequences, under 40% seen only once; the top ten take 4% to 5%. Material: peripheral blood or thyroid tissue (not recorded which). Receptors were obtained from an adult man with Graves' hyperthyroidism.

V and J are TRBV2 and TRBJ2-7, with TRBD1 matching 12 bases. The length of the CDR3 is 15 residues. Per germline, CDR1 SNHLY and CDR2 FYNNEI. V was pared by 7 bases and J by 6 bases, with 10 bases of the junction left unmatched. CDR3 nucleotides: TGTGCCAGCACCACATTGGGACAGGGGGCTTCCGAGCAGTACTTC. Its protein is CASTTLGQGASEQYF.

V is TRBV10-2 and J is TRBJ1-1; D ambiguous. Germline lookup yields CDR1 WSHSY and CDR2 SAAADI. The CDR3 sequence is 11 residues long. Trimming removed 6 bases at V and 4 bases at J, with 6 bases between. Here the CDR3 reads CASRDGTEAFF. The CDR3 DNA reads TGCGCCAGCAGGGACGGCACTGAAGCTTTCTTT.

This clonotype was recorded many times. The chain has TRBV20-1 and TRBJ1-2, with TRBD1 identical over 9 bases. Germline loops: CDR1 DFQATT, CDR2 SNEGSKA (reference sequence). The trim removed 3 bases at V and 4 bases at J, leaving 9 bases unmatched. The CDR3 sequence is 15 residues long. CDR3 nucleotides: TGCAGTGCTAGGGGATCCGGGACAGGGATCTATGGCTACACCTTC. Amino acid sequence: CSARGSGTGIYGYTF.

V is TRBV7-8 and J is TRBJ2-5; weak D call: TRBD2 (5 bases). The DNA end favors TRBJ2-1, so the J call may be wrong. Germline CDR1 reads SGHVS; CDR2 reads FQNEAQ. CDR3 length: 14 residues. For the CDR3, the DNA is TGTGCCAGCAGCTCTGGCGGACTCTACAATGAGCAGTTCTTC. It specifies CASSSGGLYNEQFF.

This clonotype showed up just once. V usage is TRBV7-2 and J usage is TRBJ2-5; 15 bases are shared with TRBD2. With the DNA end fitting TRBJ2-1 better, the J assignment may be wrong. This CDR3 comprises 17 residues. CDR1 SGHTA and CDR2 FQGNSA come from the germline V gene. The CDR3, as DNA: TGTGCCAGCAGCTATGGACTAGCGGGGGGGTCCTACAATGAGCAGTTCTTC. Translated: CASSYGLAGGSYNEQFF.

This clonotype was observed at least ten times. The chain has TRBV7-2 and TRBJ2-2; D might be TRBD2 (6 bases). V was trimmed by 5 bases and J by 0 bases, leaving 13 bases between them. This CDR3 contains 16 residues. CDR1 is SGHTA, CDR2 FQGNSA, per germline. The CDR3 nucleotides are TGTGCCAGCAGCGGGGCCGGGACTTCGAACACCGGGGAGCTGTTTTTT. It encodes CASSGAGTSNTGELFF.

V and J are TRBV7-9 and TRBJ2-7; no firm D call. The DNA end lines up better with TRBJ2-1; the J call may be wrong. The CDR3 runs to 12 residues. The germline CDR1 and CDR2 sequences are SEHNR and FQNEAQ (reference sequence). The CDR3 bases are TGTGCCAGCAGTTTGGGTGGGTATGAGCAGTTCTTC. It encodes CASSLGGYEQFF.

In its sample, this clonotype was seen many times. The chain combines TRBV12-3 or TRBV12-4 with TRBJ1-3; D gene unclear. This CDR3 spans 11 amino acids. V dropped 5 bases and J dropped 4 bases, with 3 bases sitting between them. As DNA, the CDR3 is TGTGCCAGCAGTAGAGGAAACACCATATATTTT. This gives the protein CASSRGNTIYF.

On this clonotype: The junction does not match germline at one end; this may be a read error. This chain links TRBV10-3 with TRBJ2-7; TRBD1 aligns across 10 bases. In germline, CDR1 is ENHRY, CDR2 SYGVKD. The CDR3 is 14 amino acids. Written as DNA, the CDR3 is TGTGCCAGCAGTTTTGACAGGGGGCGCAACGAGCAGTACTTC. Amino acid sequence: CASSFDRGRNEQYF.

DNA of the CDR3: TGCAGTGCTAGAGACGGCGGCCTCTCCTACAATGAGCAGTTCTTC. Protein: CSARDGGLSYNEQFF. The V gene is TRBV20-1, the J gene TRBJ2-5; D gene uncertain. The tail of the sequence fits TRBJ2-1 better, so the J call may be wrong. The CDR3 runs 15 residues. The germline V gene encodes CDR1 DFQATT and CDR2 SNEGSKA (reference sequence).

The chain combines TRBV10-3 with TRBJ2-5; D not resolved. CDR1 and CDR2 (germline): ENHRY, SYGVKD. Trimming cost V 2 bases and J 8 bases, with 0 bases left between them. This CDR3 spans 9 amino acids. CDR3 region: CAISETQYF. DNA for the CDR3: TGTGCCATCAGTGAGACCCAGTACTTC.

A few counts support this clonotype. The gene calls are TRBV24-1 and TRBJ2-7, with 8 bases lining up with TRBD1. Gene TRBJ2-1 matches the end of the DNA better, so the J call may be wrong. The CDR3 is 15 residues long. Per the germline V gene, CDR1 is KGHDR and CDR2 is SFDVKD. The CDR3 DNA reads TGTGCCACCAGTGATTTCGGACAGGGCTACAATGAGCAGTTCTTC. Residues: CATSDFGQGYNEQFF.

The genes are TRBV11-2 and TRBJ1-4; the D is unclear. Between the trimmed V and J ends, which lost 5 bases and 8 bases, there was a span of 21 bases. This CDR3 spans 16 amino acids. Germline lookup yields CDR1 SGHAT and CDR2 FQNNGV. The CDR3 region is CASSPPVGGGYEKLFF. The CDR3 nucleotides are TGTGCCAGCAGCCCCCCAGTAGGCGGCGGTTACGAAAAACTGTTTTTT. The full variable domain, rest sourced from reference TRBV11-2 and TRBJ1-4, is EAGVAQSPRYKIIEKRQSVAFWCNPISGHATLYWYQQILGQGPKLLIQFQNNGVVDDSQLPKDRFSAERLKGVDSTLKIQPAKLEDSAVYLCASSPPVGGGYEKLFFGSGTQLSVL.

This clonotype was detected many times. The V gene is TRBV10-3, the J gene TRBJ1-1; D not certain. Germline lookup yields CDR1 ENHRY and CDR2 SYGVKD. This CDR3 comprises 12 residues. Trimming shortened V by 7 bases and J by 1 base, and 7 bases separated the two germline ends. CDR3 sequence (DNA): TGTGCCATCAAGGAGGGGAACACTGAAGCTTTCTTT. This translates into CAIKEGNTEAFF.